In its sample, the clone carrying this T cell receptor (beta chain) was seen many times. Sequence at one end of the junction differs from germline and may be a read error. This sample stems from a study of human T cells and chemical hapten exposure. Study as a whole: Among samples, TCR yields varied mainly because of small differences in pooled library volume.

Noted time point: pre-sensitization, week 0. Documented treatment: therapeutic diphenylcyclopropenone sensitization with weekly scalp DPC. Suited to DPC and affected by alopecia, the donors ranged from 18 to 70 years old. This CDR3 has 11 residues. CDR1 and CDR2 from the germline V gene are SGHTA and FQGNSA. TCRdb redid the calling of the RACE reads with MiXCR, one entry per CDR3 protein. The data hold fewer than 200,000 distinct CDR3 sequences, with more than 25% observed a single time. The chain joins TRBV7-2 to TRBJ1-1, with D uncertain. The material sequenced was whole blood, taken in connection with sensitization to the hapten diphenylcyclopropenone (DPC). This sequence originates from a woman aged 30 to 39 with alopecia areata. Some clones in this sample may be carry-over from other donors' samples. The CDR3 loop reads CASRLATEAFF. The DNA for the CDR3 is TGTGCCAGCAGATTAGCTACTGAAGCTTTCTTT. Together with reference TRBV7-2 and TRBJ1-1, the CDR3 gives the full variable domain: GAGVSQSPSNKVTEKGKDVELRCDPISGHTALYWYRQSLGQGLEFLIYFQGNSAPDKSGLPSDRFSAERTGGSVSTLTIQRTQQEDSAVYLCASRLATEAFFGQGTRLTVV.